This TCR beta chain stems from a study of blood T cell repertoires in COVID-19. Study as a whole: Sites across the United States, Italy and Spain contributed samples from acute and convalescent COVID-19.

Assay used: immunoSEQ multiplex PCR; TCRdb lists only in-frame clones, some missing. Among 250,000 to 300,000 clones listed, approximately 85% were seen once. Germline V gene lookup returns CDR1 SGHRS and CDR2 YFSETQ. Trimming removed 4 bases from V and 5 bases from J; junction bases left unmatched: 13. The CDR3 spans 16 residues. This clone was seen more than once but under ten times. The receptor's source is a man between 50 and 59 years old with active or convalescent COVID-19. The chain combines TRBV5-1 with TRBJ2-7; 9 bases agree with TRBD1. Sequencing was done on a sample of peripheral blood. The CDR3 sequence is CASSPQRGTGINEQYF. In DNA, the CDR3 is TGCGCCAGCAGCCCCCAACGGGGGACAGGGATAAACGAGCAGTACTTC.